Listed below are T cell receptor beta chains from one sample, sequenced in a study of T cells in Graves' hyperthyroidism and ophthalmopathy. TCRdb re-called the multiplex PCR reads with MiXCR, one entry per CDR3 protein. The repertoire holds approximately 530,000 distinct CDR3 sequences, with about a sixth as singletons. Sequencing was done on a sample of blood. All receptors derive from a woman younger than 35 with Graves' hyperthyroidism. Each CDR3 is given with its conserved first and last residue. The order of the fields is clone size, V gene, D gene, J gene, CDR3 DNA, CDR3 protein. A D gene is named only where the DNA matches it firmly. Some rows have no size entry. The others give once, few or many, or a class for an expanded clone.

clone_size: many
v_call: TRBV7-2
d_call: .
j_call: TRBJ2-3
cdr3_nt: TGTGCCAGCAGCTTACAGGGTTCGGATACGCAGTATTTT
cdr3_aa: CASSLQGSDTQYF

clone_size: few
v_call: TRBV7-9
d_call: .
j_call: TRBJ1-2
cdr3_nt: TGTGCCAGCAGCTTAGTCGTGGGCGGCGGCTACACCTTC
cdr3_aa: CASSLVVGGGYTF

clone_size: many
v_call: TRBV11-2
d_call: .
j_call: TRBJ2-7
cdr3_nt: TGTGCCAGCAGCGCCTCCGCCGGGGCAGGTATTCCCTACGAGCAGTACTTC
cdr3_aa: CASSASAGAGIPYEQYF

clone_size: many
v_call: TRBV6-6
d_call: .
j_call: TRBJ1-2
cdr3_nt: TGTGCCAGCAGTTACTTGGGGGGCGGCTATGGCTACACCTTC
cdr3_aa: CASSYLGGGYGYTF

clone_size: many
v_call: TRBV3-1
d_call: .
j_call: TRBJ1-2
cdr3_nt: TGTGCCGGGTCCGGCCCAGGGGAGTCATTGGGCTACACCTTC
cdr3_aa: CAGSGPGESLGYTF

clone_size: many
v_call: TRBV11-3
d_call: .
j_call: TRBJ2-7
cdr3_nt: TGTGCCAGCAGCTTACAAGGGCTGCTCTACGAGCAGTACTTC
cdr3_aa: CASSLQGLLYEQYF

clone_size: .
v_call: TRBV9
d_call: TRBD2
j_call: TRBJ2-3
cdr3_nt: TGTGCCAGCAGCGTAGCCCCTAGCGGGAGGGCCGGAGGGTCAGATACGCAGTATTTT
cdr3_aa: CASSVAPSGRAGGSDTQYF

clone_size: .
v_call: TRBV29-1
d_call: TRBD1
j_call: TRBJ2-5
cdr3_nt: TGCAGCGTTGACAGGGGGCAAGAGACCCAGTACTTC
cdr3_aa: CSVDRGQETQYF

clone_size: .
v_call: TRBV12-3/TRBV12-4
d_call: TRBD1
j_call: TRBJ1-1
cdr3_nt: TGTGCCAGCAGAACGGGACAGATGAACACTGAAGCTTTCTTT
cdr3_aa: CASRTGQMNTEAFF

clone_size: .
v_call: TRBV28
d_call: .
j_call: TRBJ2-3
cdr3_nt: TGTGCCAGCAGTTTAAACAGGGTAGCGAGCACAGATACGCAGTATTTT
cdr3_aa: CASSLNRVASTDTQYF

clone_size: .
v_call: TRBV12-3/TRBV12-4
d_call: .
j_call: TRBJ1-6
cdr3_nt: TGTGCCAGCAGCTCTGCGGATTCACCCCTCCACTTT
cdr3_aa: CASSSADSPLHF

clone_size: many
v_call: TRBV12-3/TRBV12-4
d_call: .
j_call: TRBJ1-1
cdr3_nt: TGTGCCACCGCAGAGGTCGGCACTGAAGCTTTCTTT
cdr3_aa: CATAEVGTEAFF

clone_size: .
v_call: TRBV7-9
d_call: .
j_call: TRBJ2-5
cdr3_nt: TGTGCCAGCAGCTTATTTGGAGGTATCCAAGAGACCCAGTACTTC
cdr3_aa: CASSLFGGIQETQYF

clone_size: .
v_call: TRBV6-1
d_call: .
j_call: TRBJ2-1
cdr3_nt: TGTGCCAGCAGCCAAGTGGCGGGCAATGAGCAGTTCTTC
cdr3_aa: CASSQVAGNEQFF

clone_size: .
v_call: TRBV27
d_call: TRBD1
j_call: TRBJ1-6
cdr3_nt: TGTGCCAGCAGTGGGACAGGGGTGGATTCACCCCTCCACTTT
cdr3_aa: CASSGTGVDSPLHF

clone_size: few
v_call: TRBV12-3/TRBV12-4
d_call: TRBD1
j_call: TRBJ1-2
cdr3_nt: TGTGCCAGCGGCAGACAGGGTGACTATGGCTACACCTTC
cdr3_aa: CASGRQGDYGYTF

clone_size: few
v_call: TRBV5-1
d_call: .
j_call: TRBJ1-4
cdr3_nt: TGCGCCAGCAGCTTGGACCGGAAGAATGAAAAACTGTTTTTT
cdr3_aa: CASSLDRKNEKLFF

clone_size: many
v_call: TRBV28
d_call: .
j_call: TRBJ1-5
cdr3_nt: TGTGCCAGCTTTGCCTTTGGGGCAAGTCTGCCCCAGCATTTT
cdr3_aa: CASFAFGASLPQHF

clone_size: .
v_call: TRBV7-6
d_call: .
j_call: TRBJ1-2
cdr3_nt: TGTGCCAGCAGCTTAATCTCGGGGGATCGGACCCTCTATGGCTACACCTTC
cdr3_aa: CASSLISGDRTLYGYTF

clone_size: .
v_call: TRBV5-6
d_call: .
j_call: TRBJ1-1
cdr3_nt: TGTGCCAGCAGCCGACGAGGACACACTGAAGCTTTCTTT
cdr3_aa: CASSRRGHTEAFF

clone_size: few
v_call: TRBV4-3
d_call: .
j_call: TRBJ2-2
cdr3_nt: TGCGCCAGCAGCCAAGATTCAGCGACATCGAACACCGGGGAGCTGTTTTTT
cdr3_aa: CASSQDSATSNTGELFF

clone_size: few
v_call: TRBV7-2
d_call: .
j_call: TRBJ1-4
cdr3_nt: TGTGCCAGCAGCTGGGGGGGGCATGAAGAAAAACTGTTTTTT
cdr3_aa: CASSWGGHEEKLFF

clone_size: many
v_call: TRBV20-1
d_call: TRBD2
j_call: TRBJ2-3
cdr3_nt: TGCAGTGCTAGAGGGCTAGCGGTGACAGATACGCAGTATTTT
cdr3_aa: CSARGLAVTDTQYF

clone_size: .
v_call: TRBV7-2
d_call: .
j_call: TRBJ2-4
cdr3_nt: TGTGCCAGCAGCTTAGTGGGGAGCAGAAACATTCAGTACTTC
cdr3_aa: CASSLVGSRNIQYF

clone_size: .
v_call: TRBV28
d_call: TRBD1
j_call: TRBJ1-1
cdr3_nt: TGTGCCAGCAGTGCCCCGACAGGGGGGACAGCTGAAGCTTTCTTT
cdr3_aa: CASSAPTGGTAEAFF

clone_size: .
v_call: TRBV2
d_call: .
j_call: TRBJ2-7
cdr3_nt: TGTGCCAGCAGTCGGGAGTCCTACGAGCAGTACTTC
cdr3_aa: CASSRESYEQYF

clone_size: .
v_call: TRBV7-9
d_call: TRBD2
j_call: TRBJ2-3
cdr3_nt: TGTGCCAGCAGGGGACTAGCGGAAGGCACAGATACGCAGTATTTT
cdr3_aa: CASRGLAEGTDTQYF

clone_size: many
v_call: TRBV28
d_call: TRBD1
j_call: TRBJ2-6
cdr3_nt: TGTGCCAGCAGTCCGTGGACAGGGGCGACATTTAGCTCTGGGGCCAACGTCCTGACTTTC
cdr3_aa: CASSPWTGATFSSGANVLTF

clone_size: many
v_call: TRBV3-1
d_call: TRBD1
j_call: TRBJ1-2
cdr3_nt: TGTGCCAGCAGCCAAGAAGGACAGGGAGGCTACACCTTC
cdr3_aa: CASSQEGQGGYTF

clone_size: few
v_call: TRBV7-9
d_call: TRBD2
j_call: TRBJ2-7
cdr3_nt: TGTGCCAGCAGCTTAGCGCTCGGGGGGTTCAACGAGCAGTACTTC
cdr3_aa: CASSLALGGFNEQYF

clone_size: .
v_call: TRBV5-6
d_call: .
j_call: TRBJ1-5
cdr3_nt: TGTGCCAGCAGCCTCGGACAGCGCAATCAGCCCCAGCATTTT
cdr3_aa: CASSLGQRNQPQHF

clone_size: few
v_call: TRBV6-1
d_call: .
j_call: TRBJ1-1
cdr3_nt: TGTGCCAGCAGTGCATCATTGAACACTGAAGCTTTCTTT
cdr3_aa: CASSASLNTEAFF

clone_size: .
v_call: TRBV6-2/TRBV6-3
d_call: .
j_call: TRBJ2-3
cdr3_nt: TGTGCCAGCAGTTTAAGGCGGAGAGATACGCAGTATTTT
cdr3_aa: CASSLRRRDTQYF

clone_size: few
v_call: TRBV10-3
d_call: .
j_call: TRBJ1-1
cdr3_nt: TGTGCCATCAGTGAGTCCGGGAGGAACACTGAAGCTTTCTTT
cdr3_aa: CAISESGRNTEAFF

clone_size: .
v_call: TRBV3-1
d_call: .
j_call: TRBJ2-1
cdr3_nt: TGTGCCAGCAGCCCCCTCCTAGGGGAGGTGCAGTTCTTC
cdr3_aa: CASSPLLGEVQFF

clone_size: .
v_call: TRBV11-3
d_call: .
j_call: TRBJ2-5
cdr3_nt: TGTGCCAGCAGCTTAGTTGGCCAATCCCGGGAGACCCAGTACTTC
cdr3_aa: CASSLVGQSRETQYF

clone_size: many
v_call: TRBV12-3/TRBV12-4
d_call: TRBD1
j_call: TRBJ2-1
cdr3_nt: TGTGCCAGCAGTTCGGGACAGATTTTCAATGAGCAGTTCTTC
cdr3_aa: CASSSGQIFNEQFF

clone_size: many
v_call: TRBV24-1
d_call: TRBD1
j_call: TRBJ1-2
cdr3_nt: TGTGCCACCAGTGATACGAGGGGGCGTTATGGCTACACCTTC
cdr3_aa: CATSDTRGRYGYTF

clone_size: .
v_call: TRBV18
d_call: TRBD1
j_call: TRBJ1-5
cdr3_nt: TGTGTCAGCTCACCAGGGGGGGGGAATCAGCCCCAGCATTTT
cdr3_aa: CVSSPGGGNQPQHF

clone_size: .
v_call: TRBV7-6
d_call: .
j_call: TRBJ1-3
cdr3_nt: TGTGCCAGCAGCTCCACCGGGACAACTGGAAACACCATATATTTT
cdr3_aa: CASSSTGTTGNTIYF

clone_size: many
v_call: TRBV12-3/TRBV12-4
d_call: TRBD2
j_call: TRBJ2-3
cdr3_nt: TGTGCCAGCAGTTTAGGGGGACTAGCTAGGGTGTTCTTCACAGATACGCAGTATTTT
cdr3_aa: CASSLGGLARVFFTDTQYF

clone_size: many
v_call: TRBV7-2
d_call: .
j_call: TRBJ1-1
cdr3_nt: TGTGCCAGCAGCTTAGTCCAGGGGATGGAAGCTTTCTTT
cdr3_aa: CASSLVQGMEAFF

clone_size: many
v_call: TRBV18
d_call: .
j_call: TRBJ1-1
cdr3_nt: TGTGCCAGCTCACCTAATTCCGCTATGAACACTGAAGCTTTCTTT
cdr3_aa: CASSPNSAMNTEAFF

clone_size: .
v_call: TRBV15
d_call: .
j_call: TRBJ2-7
cdr3_nt: TGTGCCACCAGCAGAGAGGGGGAGACCTACGAGCAGTACTTC
cdr3_aa: CATSREGETYEQYF

clone_size: .
v_call: TRBV6-2/TRBV6-3
d_call: .
j_call: TRBJ2-1
cdr3_nt: TGTGCCAGCAGCACCGATTTCGTCTCCTACGAGCAGTTCTTC
cdr3_aa: CASSTDFVSYEQFF

clone_size: few
v_call: TRBV13
d_call: .
j_call: TRBJ1-3
cdr3_nt: TGTGCCAGCACCAGGGCTAAAGGTGGAAACACCATATATTTT
cdr3_aa: CASTRAKGGNTIYF

clone_size: many
v_call: TRBV27
d_call: TRBD2
j_call: TRBJ2-1
cdr3_nt: TGTGCCAGCAGTCCACCGACTAGCCGGAATGAGCAGTTCTTC
cdr3_aa: CASSPPTSRNEQFF